This is a list of T cell receptor beta chains from one sample in a study of OX40 agonist ivuxolimab in advanced cancers. The protocol was immunoSEQ multiplex PCR, while the TCRdb copy is restricted to in-frame clones and leaves out a portion. The table shows 78,000 or so clones, with roughly 90% occurring only once. Sequenced material: CD4+ or CD8+ T cells sorted from blood, taken in a trial of the OX40 agonist ivuxolimab. All receptors come from an adult with an advanced solid tumor such as melanoma, head and neck, liver or kidney cancer. Each CDR3 is given with its conserved first and last residue. The D gene is left open where the match is weak. Some rows mark clone size as missing; the rest say once, few, many or name a class of expanded clone.

V,size,D,J,DNA,CDR3
TRBV23-1,.,TRBD1,TRBJ2-2,TGCGCCAGGACAGGGACCGGCGGGGAGCTGTTTTTT,CARTGTGGELFF
TRBV27,.,TRBD2,TRBJ2-7,TGTGCCAGCAGTTCCGGGACTAGCGGAACCTACGAGCAGTACTTC,CASSSGTSGTYEQYF
TRBV10-3,medium-sized,.,TRBJ2-1,TGTGCCATCAGGACGGATTACAATGAGCAGTTCTTC,CAIRTDYNEQFF
TRBV5-6,once,.,TRBJ1-1,TGTGCCAGCAGAGAGGTACCGAACACTGAAGCTTTCTTT,CASREVPNTEAFF
TRBV27,.,TRBD1,TRBJ1-5,TGTGCCAGCAGTGTGGACAGGGGGGGTCAGCCCCAGCATTTT,CASSVDRGGQPQHF
TRBV7-9,.,.,TRBJ1-1,TGTGCCAGCAGCTGGGAAACAGGGCTCATGAACACTGAAGCTTTCTTT,CASSWETGLMNTEAFF
TRBV29-1,few,TRBD1,TRBJ2-7,TGCAGCGTAACCGGGACAGCGAGCATAAGCGAGCAGTACTTC,CSVTGTASISEQYF
TRBV30,.,.,TRBJ1-1,TGTGCCTGGAGTGCTGTGGGGAGAAACACTGAAGCTTTCTTT,CAWSAVGRNTEAFF
TRBV27,.,TRBD2,TRBJ2-5,TGTGCCAGCAGTCCCGGGACTAGCGGGGTGGAGACCCAGTACTTC,CASSPGTSGVETQYF
TRBV7-9,.,TRBD2,TRBJ2-1,TGTGCCAGCAGATGGACTAGCGGGGGGGAGGATGAGCAGTTCTTC,CASRWTSGGEDEQFF
TRBV5-4,.,.,TRBJ2-1,TGTGCCAGCAGTAAGGCCGTAACCAAAACCTCCTACAATGAGCAGTTCTTC,CASSKAVTKTSYNEQFF
TRBV5-1,.,TRBD1,TRBJ2-3,TGCGCCAGCAGTTCGGGACAGGGCAGAGATACGCAGTATTTT,CASSSGQGRDTQYF
TRBV5-6,.,.,TRBJ2-1,TGTGCCAGCAGCCTCTCGGCGGGACTTATTCTATACAATGAGCAGTTCTTC,CASSLSAGLILYNEQFF
TRBV10-2,.,TRBD1,TRBJ2-7,TGCGCCAGCACTGCTCGTGGACAGGGTCGAAGGGACGAGCAGTACTTC,CASTARGQGRRDEQYF
TRBV6-5,.,.,TRBJ2-7,TGTGCCAGCAGTTACTCAGCGGGCGGTGGGTACGAGCAGTACTTC,CASSYSAGGGYEQYF
TRBV27,.,.,TRBJ2-7,TGTGCCAGCAGTTTAGACGGGGGCCACGAGCAGTACTTC,CASSLDGGHEQYF
TRBV19,.,TRBD1,TRBJ2-7,TGTGCCAGTAGTATCGGGACAGGCCCCTACGAGCAGTACTTC,CASSIGTGPYEQYF
TRBV14,.,.,TRBJ1-1,TGTGCCAGCAGCCAAGATTCGGACACTGAAGCTTTCTTT,CASSQDSDTEAFF
TRBV6-1,.,TRBD1,TRBJ1-4,TGTGCCAGCAGTCCGTCAGGGGGAAATAATGAAAAACTGTTTTTT,CASSPSGGNNEKLFF
TRBV19,.,.,TRBJ2-1,TGTGCCAGTAGTACAGGTTCCTCCTACAATGAGCAGTTCTTC,CASSTGSSYNEQFF
TRBV6-6,.,TRBD1,TRBJ1-4,TGTGCCAGCAGTGAGACAGGGGAGCGGAAACTGTTTTTT,CASSETGERKLFF
TRBV6-1,.,.,TRBJ2-7,TGTGCCAGCATCGGTTGGACAGCTACCTACGAGCAGTACTTC,CASIGWTATYEQYF
TRBV6-5,few,.,TRBJ1-1,TGTGCCAGCCTGGGGGACACTGAAGCTTTCTTT,CASLGDTEAFF
TRBV9,.,.,TRBJ1-5,TGTGCCAGCAGCGGTGGGACGAGTGATAGCAATCAGCCCCAGCATTTT,CASSGGTSDSNQPQHF